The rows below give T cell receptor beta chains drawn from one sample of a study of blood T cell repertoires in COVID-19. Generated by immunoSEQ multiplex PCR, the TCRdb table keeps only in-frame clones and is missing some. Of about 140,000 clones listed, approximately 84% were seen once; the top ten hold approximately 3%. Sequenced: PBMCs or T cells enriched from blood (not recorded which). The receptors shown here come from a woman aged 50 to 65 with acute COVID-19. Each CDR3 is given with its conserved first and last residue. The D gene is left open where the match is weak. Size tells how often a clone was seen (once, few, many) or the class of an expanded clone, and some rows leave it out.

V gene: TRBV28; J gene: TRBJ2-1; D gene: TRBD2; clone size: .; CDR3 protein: CASSSPAGLAVAFEQFF; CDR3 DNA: TGTGCCAGCAGTTCGCCCGCGGGACTAGCTGTTGCATTTGAGCAGTTCTTC
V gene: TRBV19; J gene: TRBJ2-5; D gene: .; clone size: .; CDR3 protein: CASSPPGETQYF; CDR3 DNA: TGTGCCAGTAGTCCCCCGGGAGAGACCCAGTACTTC
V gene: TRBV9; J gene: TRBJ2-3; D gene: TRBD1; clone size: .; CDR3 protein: CASSALGQGATDTQYF; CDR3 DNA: TGTGCCAGCAGCGCCTTGGGACAGGGGGCGACAGATACGCAGTATTTT
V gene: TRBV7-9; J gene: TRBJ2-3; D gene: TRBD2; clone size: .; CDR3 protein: CASSLVAGVIADTQYF; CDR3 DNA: TGTGCCAGCAGCCTAGTAGCGGGAGTGATCGCAGATACGCAGTATTTT
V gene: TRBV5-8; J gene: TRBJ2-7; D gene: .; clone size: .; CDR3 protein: CASSSKWGPGEYEQYF; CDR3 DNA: TGTGCCAGCAGCTCAAAATGGGGTCCAGGGGAGTACGAGCAGTACTTC
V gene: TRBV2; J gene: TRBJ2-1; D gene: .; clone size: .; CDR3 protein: CASSAQGNNNEQFF; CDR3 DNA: TGTGCCAGCAGTGCACAGGGTAACAACAATGAGCAGTTCTTC
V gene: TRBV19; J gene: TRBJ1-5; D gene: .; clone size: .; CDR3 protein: CASSTRSDQPQHF; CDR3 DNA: TGTGCCAGTAGTACGAGGTCGGATCAGCCCCAGCATTTT
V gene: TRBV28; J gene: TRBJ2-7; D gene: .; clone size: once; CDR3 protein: CATQPRASSYEQYF; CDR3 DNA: TGTGCCACACAACCCAGGGCCAGCTCCTACGAGCAGTACTTC
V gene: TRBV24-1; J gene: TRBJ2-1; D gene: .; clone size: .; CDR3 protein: CATNRPGSEQFF; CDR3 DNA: TGTGCCACCAACAGACCGGGGTCTGAGCAGTTCTTC
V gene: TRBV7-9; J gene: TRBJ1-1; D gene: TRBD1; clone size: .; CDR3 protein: CASSLARDRNTEAFF; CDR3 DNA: TGTGCCAGCAGCTTAGCCCGGGACAGAAACACTGAAGCTTTCTTT
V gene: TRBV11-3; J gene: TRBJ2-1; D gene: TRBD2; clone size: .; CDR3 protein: CASSLGLAGYNEQFF; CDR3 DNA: TGTGCCAGCAGCCTGGGACTAGCGGGCTACAATGAGCAGTTCTTC
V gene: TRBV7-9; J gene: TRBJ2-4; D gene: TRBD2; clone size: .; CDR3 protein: CASSLAHLSGREPKNIQYF; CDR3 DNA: TGTGCCAGCAGCTTAGCCCACCTCAGCGGGAGGGAGCCCAAAAACATTCAGTACTTC
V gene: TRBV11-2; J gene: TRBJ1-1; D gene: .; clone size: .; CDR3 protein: CASSRGATNTEAFF; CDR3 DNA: TGTGCCAGCAGCCGCGGGGCCACCAACACTGAAGCTTTCTTT
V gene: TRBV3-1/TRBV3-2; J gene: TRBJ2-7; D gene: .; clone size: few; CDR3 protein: CASSLGDEQYF; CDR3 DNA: TGTGCCAGCAGTCTAGGCGACGAGCAGTACTTC
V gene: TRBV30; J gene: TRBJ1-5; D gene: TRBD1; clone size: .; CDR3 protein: CAWSGGQGFGQPQHF; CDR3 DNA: TGTGCCTGGAGTGGGGGACAGGGGTTTGGGCAGCCCCAGCATTTT
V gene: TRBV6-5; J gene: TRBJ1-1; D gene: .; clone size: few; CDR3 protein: CASSYSRQPNTEAFF; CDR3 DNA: TGTGCCAGCAGTTACTCGAGGCAGCCGAACACTGAAGCTTTCTTT
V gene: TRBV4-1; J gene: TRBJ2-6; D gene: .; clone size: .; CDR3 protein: CASSQDRSGRLPSGANVLTF; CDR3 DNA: TGCGCCAGCAGCCAAGATCGATCGGGTCGGCTCCCCTCTGGGGCCAACGTCCTGACTTTC
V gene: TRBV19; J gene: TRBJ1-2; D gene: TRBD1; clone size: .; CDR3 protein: CASSLPDREAYGYTF; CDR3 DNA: TGTGCCAGTAGTCTGCCCGACAGGGAGGCCTATGGCTACACCTTC
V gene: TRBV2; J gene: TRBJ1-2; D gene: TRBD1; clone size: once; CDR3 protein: CASTPEQGAYGYTF; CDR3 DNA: TGTGCCAGCACCCCTGAACAGGGGGCTTATGGCTACACCTTC
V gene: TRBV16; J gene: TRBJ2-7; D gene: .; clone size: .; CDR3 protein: CASSQSAEQYF; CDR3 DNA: TGTGCCAGCAGCCAATCGGCCGAGCAGTACTTC
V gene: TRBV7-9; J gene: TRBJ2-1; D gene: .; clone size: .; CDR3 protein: CASSLDSLANEQFF; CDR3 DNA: TGTGCCAGCAGCTTAGATAGTCTAGCTAATGAGCAGTTCTTC
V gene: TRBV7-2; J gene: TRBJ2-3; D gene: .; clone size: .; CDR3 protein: CASSPGAGPATQYF; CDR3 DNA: TGTGCCAGCAGCCCCGGAGCGGGTCCAGCTACGCAGTATTTT
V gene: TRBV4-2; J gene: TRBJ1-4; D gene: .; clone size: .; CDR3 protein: CASSQGRRSDNEKLFF; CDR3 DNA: TGTGCCAGCAGCCAAGGCCGACGGAGTGACAATGAAAAACTGTTTTTT
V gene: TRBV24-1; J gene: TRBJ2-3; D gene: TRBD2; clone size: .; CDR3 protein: CATRSSGRAGIADTQYF; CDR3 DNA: TGTGCCACCCGTTCTAGCGGGAGGGCCGGTATCGCAGATACGCAGTATTTT
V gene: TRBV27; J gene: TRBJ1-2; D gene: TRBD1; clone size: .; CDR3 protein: CASSSGQGSDGYTF; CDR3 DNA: TGTGCCAGCAGTTCTGGACAGGGGTCGGATGGCTACACCTTC
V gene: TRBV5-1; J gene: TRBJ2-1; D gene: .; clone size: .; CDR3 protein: CASEEWGDSYNEQFF; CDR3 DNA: TGCGCCAGCGAAGAATGGGGGGATTCCTACAATGAGCAGTTCTTC
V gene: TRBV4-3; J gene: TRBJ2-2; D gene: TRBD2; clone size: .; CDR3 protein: CASSQDRGLAGATGELFF; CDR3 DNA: TGCGCCAGCAGCCAAGATAGGGGACTAGCGGGGGCCACCGGGGAGCTGTTTTTT